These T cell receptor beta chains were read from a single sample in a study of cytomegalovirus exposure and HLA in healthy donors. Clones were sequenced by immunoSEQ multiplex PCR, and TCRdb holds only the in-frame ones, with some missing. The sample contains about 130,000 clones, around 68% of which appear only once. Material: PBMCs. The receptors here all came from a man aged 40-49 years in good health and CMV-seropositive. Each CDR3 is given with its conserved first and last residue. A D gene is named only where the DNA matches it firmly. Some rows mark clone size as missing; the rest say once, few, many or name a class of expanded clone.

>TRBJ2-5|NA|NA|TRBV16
CASSQSLPDFQETQYF
TGTGCCAGCAGCCAATCTTTGCCGGACTTTCAAGAGACCCAGTACTTC
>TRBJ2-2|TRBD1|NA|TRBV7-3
CASSWDSGTTGELFF
TGTGCCAGCAGCTGGGACAGTGGGACCACCGGGGAGCTGTTTTTT
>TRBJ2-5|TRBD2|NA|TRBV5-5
CASSLKLGLAGVSVETQYF
TGTGCCAGCAGCTTGAAACTCGGGCTAGCGGGAGTGAGCGTAGAGACCCAGTACTTC
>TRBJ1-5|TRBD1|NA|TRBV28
CASISQGVSNQPQHF
TGTGCCAGCATCTCCCAGGGGGTTAGCAATCAGCCCCAGCATTTT
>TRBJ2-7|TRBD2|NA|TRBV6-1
CASSQGLAASYEQYF
TGTGCCAGCAGCCAGGGACTAGCAGCCTCCTACGAGCAGTACTTC
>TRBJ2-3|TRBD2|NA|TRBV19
CASSPGGQGADTQYF
TGTGCCAGTAGTCCGGGGGGGCAGGGCGCAGATACGCAGTATTTT
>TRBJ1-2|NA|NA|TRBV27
CASSSSGKVYTF
TGTGCCAGCAGTTCCTCAGGAAAGGTTTACACCTTC
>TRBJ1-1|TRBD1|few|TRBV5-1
CASSFSGTGAAGDTEAFF
TGCGCCAGCAGCTTCTCCGGGACAGGGGCCGCGGGGGACACTGAAGCTTTCTTT
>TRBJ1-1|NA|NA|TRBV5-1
CASSQEGRPDTEAFF
TGCGCCAGCAGCCAAGAGGGTCGGCCCGACACTGAAGCTTTCTTT
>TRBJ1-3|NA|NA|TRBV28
CASSLWDTGNTIYF
TGTGCCAGCAGTTTATGGGACACGGGAAACACCATATATTTT
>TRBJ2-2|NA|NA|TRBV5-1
CASSLFGRGDDTGELFF
TGCGCCAGCAGCTTGTTCGGCAGGGGCGATGACACCGGGGAGCTGTTTTTT
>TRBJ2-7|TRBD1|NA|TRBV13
CASSQGAGEQYF
TGTGCCAGCAGTCAGGGGGCAGGGGAGCAGTACTTC
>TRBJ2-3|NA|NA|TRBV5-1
CASSLDALGGDTQYF
TGCGCCAGCAGCTTGGATGCCCTGGGGGGAGATACGCAGTATTTT
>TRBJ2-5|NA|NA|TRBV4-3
CASSRRSSPEETQYF
TGCGCCAGCAGCCGACGAAGTTCACCGGAGGAGACCCAGTACTTC
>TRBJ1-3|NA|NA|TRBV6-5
CASSGGGNTIYF
TGTGCCAGCAGCGGGGGTGGAAACACCATATATTTT
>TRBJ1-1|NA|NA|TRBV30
CAWRRTQITEAFF
TGTGCCTGGAGAAGGACACAGATCACTGAAGCTTTCTTT
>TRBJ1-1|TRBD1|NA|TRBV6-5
CASSFATGGLSEAFF
TGTGCCAGCAGTTTCGCGACAGGGGGCCTCTCTGAAGCTTTCTTT
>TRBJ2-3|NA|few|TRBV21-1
CASSKAAGTYLGDTQYF
TGTGCCAGCAGCAAAGCGGCGGGTACCTACCTGGGCGATACGCAGTATTTT
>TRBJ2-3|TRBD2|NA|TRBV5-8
CASSSILAGLGDTQYF
TGTGCCAGCAGCTCGATCCTAGCGGGACTGGGAGATACGCAGTATTTT
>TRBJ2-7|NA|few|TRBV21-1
CASTSERASGHYEQYF
TGTGCCAGCACCTCTGAACGGGCTAGCGGGCACTACGAGCAGTACTTC
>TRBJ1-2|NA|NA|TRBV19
CASSIARATTNYGYTF
TGTGCCAGTAGTATAGCGAGGGCGACAACTAACTATGGCTACACCTTC
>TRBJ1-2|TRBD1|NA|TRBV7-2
CASSLTISTGSGGYTF
TGTGCCAGCAGCTTGACCATTTCGACAGGGTCGGGTGGCTACACCTTC
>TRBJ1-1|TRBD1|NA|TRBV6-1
CASERDRWAEAFF
TGTGCCAGCGAGCGGGACAGGTGGGCTGAAGCTTTCTTT
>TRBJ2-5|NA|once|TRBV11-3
CASSHGREQGETQYF
TGTGCCAGCAGCCACGGCCGGGAGCAAGGGGAGACCCAGTACTTC
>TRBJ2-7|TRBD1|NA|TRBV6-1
CASSEGVAGQGSYEQYF
TGTGCCAGCAGTGAAGGGGTCGCGGGACAGGGGAGTTACGAGCAGTACTTC
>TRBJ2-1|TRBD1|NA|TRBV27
CASSVDRGRRSNEQFF
TGTGCCAGCAGCGTAGACAGGGGGCGTAGAAGCAATGAGCAGTTCTTC
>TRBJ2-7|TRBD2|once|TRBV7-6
CASSRDYSSSYEQYF
TGTGCCAGCAGCCGGGACTACTCGAGCTCCTACGAGCAGTACTTC